The 5 T cell receptor beta chains in this list originate from one sample, sequenced in a study of technical replicates of blood from a few donors. Some clones are missing from TCRdb's copy, which holds only in-frame ones; the method was immunoSEQ multiplex PCR. Here the sample spans tens of thousands of clones, approximately 95% being singletons. The sequenced material came from T cells isolated from PBMCs. The receptors originated from a human donor in good health.

The gene calls are TRBV7-8 and TRBJ2-7; possible D gene TRBD2, 7 bases. The V gene's germline CDR1 is SGHVS and CDR2 FQNEAQ. The CDR3 length is 15 residues. Deletions cut 3 bases from V and 4 bases from J, with 16 bases between. CDR3 nucleotide sequence: TGTGCCAGCAGCTTGGGGGCGGGGGCCCGTTACGAGCAGTACTTC. Protein sequence: CASSLGAGARYEQYF.

This clone has a single count. The chain uses TRBV5-1 and TRBJ2-1; perhaps TRBD1 as D (6 bases). Trimming removed 4 bases at V and 2 bases at J, with 19 bases between. Germline loops: CDR1 SGHRS, CDR2 YFSETQ. This CDR3 spans 17 amino acids. CDR3 residues: CASSPYVAGVAYNEQFF. CDR3 sequence (DNA): TGCGCCAGCAGCCCATATGTCGCAGGGGTAGCCTACAATGAGCAGTTCTTC.

A single count supports this clone. J is TRBJ2-1 and V is TRBV6-5, with D tentatively TRBD1 (6 bases). V was shortened by 6 bases and J by 0 bases, with 12 bases between the two germline ends. The CDR3 totals 15 residues. The germline CDR1 and CDR2 sequences are MNHEY and SVGAGI. The CDR3 region has the DNA TGTGCCAGCAGCCACCAGGGGAGCTCCTACAATGAGCAGTTCTTC. This gives the protein CASSHQGSSYNEQFF.

V is TRBV4-1 and J is TRBJ2-7; the D gene is possibly TRBD2 (6 bases). V was clipped by 0 bases and J by 0 bases, with 12 bases between them. Germline lookup yields CDR1 MGHRA and CDR2 YSYEKL. The CDR3 is 16 residues long. Written as DNA, the CDR3 is TGCGCCAGCAGCCAAGATCATGCGGGACCCTCCTACGAGCAGTACTTC. Translating gives CASSQDHAGPSYEQYF.

J is TRBJ1-1 and V is TRBV5-6; D perhaps matches TRBD1 (5 bases). Trimming pared 6 bases from V and 3 bases from J, leaving 12 bases between. In germline, CDR1 is SGHDT, CDR2 YYEEEE. The CDR3 is made up of 13 amino acids. The CDR3 reads CASIMGGYTEAFF. As DNA, the CDR3 is TGTGCCAGCATTATGGGGGGGTACACTGAAGCTTTCTTT.